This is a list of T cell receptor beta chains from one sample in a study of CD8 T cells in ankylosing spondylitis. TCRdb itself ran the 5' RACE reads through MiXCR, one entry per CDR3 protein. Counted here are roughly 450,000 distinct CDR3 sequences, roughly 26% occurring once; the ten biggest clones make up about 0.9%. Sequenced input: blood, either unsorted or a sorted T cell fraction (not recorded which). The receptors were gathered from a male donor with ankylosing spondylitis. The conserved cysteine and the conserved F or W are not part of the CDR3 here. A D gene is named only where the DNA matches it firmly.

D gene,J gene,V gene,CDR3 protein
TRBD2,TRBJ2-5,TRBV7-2,ASSLAPGLAAEETQY
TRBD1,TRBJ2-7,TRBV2,ASRGTGVSYEQY
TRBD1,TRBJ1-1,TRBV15,ATGGQVNTEAF
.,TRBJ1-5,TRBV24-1,ATSDSTENQPQH
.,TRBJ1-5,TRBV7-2,ASSLDPNQPQH
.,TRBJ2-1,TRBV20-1,SASTNYNEQF
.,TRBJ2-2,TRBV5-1,ASSLGWGDQVAGELF
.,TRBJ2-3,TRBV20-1,SARDMESTDTQY
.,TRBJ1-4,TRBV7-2,ASGRGRPPSEKLF
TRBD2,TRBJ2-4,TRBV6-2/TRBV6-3,ASSSTLAGGKNIQY
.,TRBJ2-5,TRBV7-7,ASSLAQY
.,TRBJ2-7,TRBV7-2,ASSPTKAREQY
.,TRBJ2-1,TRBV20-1,SAREGRVGEQF
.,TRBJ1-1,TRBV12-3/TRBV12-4,ASSLLRATEAF
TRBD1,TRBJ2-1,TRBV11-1,ASRTGTHNEQF
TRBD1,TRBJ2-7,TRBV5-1,ASSSGQGAGEQY
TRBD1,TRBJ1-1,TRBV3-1,ASSQNRGLYTEAF
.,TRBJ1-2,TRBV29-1,SVGLQGRGYT
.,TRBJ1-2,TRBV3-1,ASSQGQNYGYT
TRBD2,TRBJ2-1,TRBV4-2,ASSRDGLAGVDEQF
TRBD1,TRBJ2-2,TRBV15,ATSRETGGNTGELF
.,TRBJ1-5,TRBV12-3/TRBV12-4,ASSLRGGINQPQH
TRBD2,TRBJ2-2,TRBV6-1,ASTSGRVLF
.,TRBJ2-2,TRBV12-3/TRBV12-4,ASRSDTHTGELF
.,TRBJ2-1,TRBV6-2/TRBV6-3,ASSYGQGDNEQF
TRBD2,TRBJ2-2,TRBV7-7,ASSKDVRREGPGGELF
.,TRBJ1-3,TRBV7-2,ASSLRVGSGNTIY
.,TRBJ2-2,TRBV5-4,ASSLAVGRRAGELF
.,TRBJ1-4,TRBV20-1,SAPRDGGLNEKLF
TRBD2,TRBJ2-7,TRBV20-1,SARVGSGRYEQY
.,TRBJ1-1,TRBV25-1,ASSEQMGDGAF
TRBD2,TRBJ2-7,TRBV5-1,ASSLQTGGNEQY
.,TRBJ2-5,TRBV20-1,SARDVSRLQETQY
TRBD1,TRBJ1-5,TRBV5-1,ASSWGDRSQGPQH
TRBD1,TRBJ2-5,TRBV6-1,ASSERPGQGRETQY
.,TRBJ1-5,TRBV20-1,SAGQSYSNQPQH
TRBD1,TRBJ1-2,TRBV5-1,ASSLGDRTAYGYT
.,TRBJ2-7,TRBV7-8,ASSVAEGHEQY
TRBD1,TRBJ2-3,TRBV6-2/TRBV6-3,ASSDRGHGTDTQY
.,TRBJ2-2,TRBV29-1,SVAAIQANTGELF
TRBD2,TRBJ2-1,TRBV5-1,ASSPLQGGNEQF
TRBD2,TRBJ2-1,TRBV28,ASSTGTSGINEQF
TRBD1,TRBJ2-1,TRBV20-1,SAITGAYYNEQF
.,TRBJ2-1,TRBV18,ASSPPPASNEQF
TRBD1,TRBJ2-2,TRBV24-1,ATSDPLTTGGTGELF
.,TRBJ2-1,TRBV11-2,ASSPALATYNEQF
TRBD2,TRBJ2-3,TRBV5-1,ASSPPPRTSGMGDTQY